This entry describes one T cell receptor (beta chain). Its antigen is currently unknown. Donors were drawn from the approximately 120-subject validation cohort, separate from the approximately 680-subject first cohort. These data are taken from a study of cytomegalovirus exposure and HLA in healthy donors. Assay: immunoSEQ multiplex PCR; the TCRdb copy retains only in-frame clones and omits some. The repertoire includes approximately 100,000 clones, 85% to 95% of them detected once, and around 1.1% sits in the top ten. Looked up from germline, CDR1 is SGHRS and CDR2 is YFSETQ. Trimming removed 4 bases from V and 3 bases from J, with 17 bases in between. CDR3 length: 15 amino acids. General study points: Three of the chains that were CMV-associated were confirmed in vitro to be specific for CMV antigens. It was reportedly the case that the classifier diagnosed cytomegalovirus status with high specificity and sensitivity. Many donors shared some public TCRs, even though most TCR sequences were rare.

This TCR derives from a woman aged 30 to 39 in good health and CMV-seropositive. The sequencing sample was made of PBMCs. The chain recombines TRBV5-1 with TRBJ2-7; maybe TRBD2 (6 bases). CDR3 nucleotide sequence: TGCGCCAGCAGCCCCGAGGGAGGTTCCCTCTACGAGCAGTACTTC. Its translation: CASSPEGGSLYEQYF. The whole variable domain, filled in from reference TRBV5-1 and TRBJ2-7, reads KAGVTQTPRYLIKTRGQQVTLSCSPISGHRSVSWYQQTPGQGLQFLFEYFSETQRNKGNFPGRFSGRQFSNSRSEMNVSTLELGDSALYLCASSPEGGSLYEQYFGPGTRLTVT.